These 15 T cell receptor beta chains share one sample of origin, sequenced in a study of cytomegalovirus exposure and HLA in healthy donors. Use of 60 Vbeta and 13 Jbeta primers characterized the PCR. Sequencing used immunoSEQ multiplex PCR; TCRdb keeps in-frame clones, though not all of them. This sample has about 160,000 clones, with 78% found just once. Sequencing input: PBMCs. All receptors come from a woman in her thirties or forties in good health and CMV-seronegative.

CDR3 residues: CASSSYGTGIYGYTF. In DNA, the CDR3 is TGTGCCAGCAGCTCCTACGGGACAGGGATCTATGGCTACACCTTC. J is TRBJ1-2 and V is TRBV5-4, with 9 bases that match TRBD1. The germline V gene has CDR1 SGHNT and CDR2 YYREEE (reference sequence). V shed 3 bases, J shed 4 bases, and the junction held 7 bases outside the gene matches. The CDR3 length is 15 residues.

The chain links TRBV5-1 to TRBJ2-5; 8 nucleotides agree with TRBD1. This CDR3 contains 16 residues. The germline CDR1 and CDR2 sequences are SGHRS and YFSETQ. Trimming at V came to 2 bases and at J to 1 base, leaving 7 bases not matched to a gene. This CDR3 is CASSLFDRGLQETQYF. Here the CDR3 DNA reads TGCGCCAGCAGCTTATTTGACAGGGGACTCCAAGAGACCCAGTACTTC.

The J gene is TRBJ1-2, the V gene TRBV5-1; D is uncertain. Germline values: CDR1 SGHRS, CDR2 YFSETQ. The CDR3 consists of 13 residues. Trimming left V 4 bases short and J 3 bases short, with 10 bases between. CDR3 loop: CASSLEGHYGYTF. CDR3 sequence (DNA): TGCGCCAGCAGCCTTGAGGGCCACTATGGCTACACCTTC.

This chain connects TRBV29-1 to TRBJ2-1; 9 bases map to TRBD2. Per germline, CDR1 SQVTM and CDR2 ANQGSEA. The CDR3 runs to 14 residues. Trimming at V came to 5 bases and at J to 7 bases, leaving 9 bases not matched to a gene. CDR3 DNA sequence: TGCAGCGTTCAATCCCTAGCGGGGTTAAATGAGCAGTTCTTC. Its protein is CSVQSLAGLNEQFF.

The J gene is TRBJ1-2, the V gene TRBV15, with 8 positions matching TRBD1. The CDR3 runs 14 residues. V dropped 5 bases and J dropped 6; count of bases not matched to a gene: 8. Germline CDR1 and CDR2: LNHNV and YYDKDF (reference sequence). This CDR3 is CATSPGQGLNGYTF. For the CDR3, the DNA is TGTGCCACCAGCCCAGGACAGGGACTAAATGGCTACACCTTC.

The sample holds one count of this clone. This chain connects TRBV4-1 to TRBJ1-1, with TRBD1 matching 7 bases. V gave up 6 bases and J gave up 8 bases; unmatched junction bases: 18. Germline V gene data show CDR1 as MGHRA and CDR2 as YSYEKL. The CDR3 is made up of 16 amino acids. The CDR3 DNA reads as TGCGCCAGCAGGATTAGCCCCGCACAGGGGTCCCGAGAAGCTTTCTTT. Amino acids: CASRISPAQGSREAFF.

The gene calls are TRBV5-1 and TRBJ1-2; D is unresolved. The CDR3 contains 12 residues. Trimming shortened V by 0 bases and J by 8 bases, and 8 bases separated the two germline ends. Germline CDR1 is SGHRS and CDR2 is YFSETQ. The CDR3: CASSLERYGYTF. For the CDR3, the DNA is TGCGCCAGCAGCTTGGAACGGTACGGCTACACCTTC.

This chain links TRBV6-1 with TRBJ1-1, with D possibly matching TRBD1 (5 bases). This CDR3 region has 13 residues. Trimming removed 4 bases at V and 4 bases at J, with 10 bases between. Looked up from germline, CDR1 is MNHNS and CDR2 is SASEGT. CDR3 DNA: TGTGCCAGCAGTGGTGGGGGGTCCACTGAAGCTTTCTTT. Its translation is CASSGGGSTEAFF.

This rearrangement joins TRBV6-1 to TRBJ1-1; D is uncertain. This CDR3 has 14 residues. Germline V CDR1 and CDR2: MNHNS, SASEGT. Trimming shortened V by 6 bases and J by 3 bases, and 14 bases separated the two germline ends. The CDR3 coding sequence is TGTGCCAGCAGGCCCACAACCCGGGACACTGAAGCTTTCTTT. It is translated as CASRPTTRDTEAFF.

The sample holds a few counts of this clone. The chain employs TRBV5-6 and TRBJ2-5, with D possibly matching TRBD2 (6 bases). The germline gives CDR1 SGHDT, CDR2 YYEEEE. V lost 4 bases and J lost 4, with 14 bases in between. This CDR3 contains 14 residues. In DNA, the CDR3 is TGTGCCAGCAGCCCCTCAATACTAGCAGAGACCCAGTACTTC. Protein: CASSPSILAETQYF.

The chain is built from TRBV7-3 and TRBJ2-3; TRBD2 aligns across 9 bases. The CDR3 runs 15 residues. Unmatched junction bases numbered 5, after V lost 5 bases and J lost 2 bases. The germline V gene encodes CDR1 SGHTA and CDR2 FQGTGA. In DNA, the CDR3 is TGTGCCAGCAGCCTTAGCGGGGGACTCACAGATACGCAGTATTTT. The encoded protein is CASSLSGGLTDTQYF.

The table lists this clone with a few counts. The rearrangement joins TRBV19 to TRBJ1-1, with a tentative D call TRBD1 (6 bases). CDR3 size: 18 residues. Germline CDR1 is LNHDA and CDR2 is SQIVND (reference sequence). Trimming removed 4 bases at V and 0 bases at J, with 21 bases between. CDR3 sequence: CASSTRGGTRRLNTEAFF. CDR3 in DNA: TGTGCCAGTAGTACCAGGGGAGGGACCCGAAGATTGAACACTGAAGCTTTCTTT.

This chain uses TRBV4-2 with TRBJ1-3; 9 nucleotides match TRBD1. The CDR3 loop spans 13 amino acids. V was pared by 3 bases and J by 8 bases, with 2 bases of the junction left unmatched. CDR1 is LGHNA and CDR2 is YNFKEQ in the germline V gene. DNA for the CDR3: TGTGCCAGCAGCCAGGGACAGGGAGACACCATATATTTT. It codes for CASSQGQGDTIYF.

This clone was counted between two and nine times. In DNA form, the CDR3 reads TGTGCCAGCAGCTTAGGATATGCAGGGAAAACTGAAGCTTTCTTT. It codes for CASSLGYAGKTEAFF. The chain is built from TRBV11-3 and TRBJ1-1; possible D gene TRBD1, 5 bases. Trimming removed 1 base from V and 5 bases from J, with 14 bases in between. The CDR3 consists of 15 residues. The germline gives CDR1 SGHNT, CDR2 YENEEA.

CDR3 region: CAIQDRGEQYF. CDR3 bases: TGTGCCATCCAGGACAGGGGAGAGCAGTACTTC. The chain employs TRBV10-3 and TRBJ2-7; 9 bases agree with TRBD1. The CDR3 consists of 11 residues. J was trimmed by 7 bases and V by 8 bases; bases with no gene match: 3. Germline V gene sequence: CDR1 ENHRY, CDR2 SYGVKD.